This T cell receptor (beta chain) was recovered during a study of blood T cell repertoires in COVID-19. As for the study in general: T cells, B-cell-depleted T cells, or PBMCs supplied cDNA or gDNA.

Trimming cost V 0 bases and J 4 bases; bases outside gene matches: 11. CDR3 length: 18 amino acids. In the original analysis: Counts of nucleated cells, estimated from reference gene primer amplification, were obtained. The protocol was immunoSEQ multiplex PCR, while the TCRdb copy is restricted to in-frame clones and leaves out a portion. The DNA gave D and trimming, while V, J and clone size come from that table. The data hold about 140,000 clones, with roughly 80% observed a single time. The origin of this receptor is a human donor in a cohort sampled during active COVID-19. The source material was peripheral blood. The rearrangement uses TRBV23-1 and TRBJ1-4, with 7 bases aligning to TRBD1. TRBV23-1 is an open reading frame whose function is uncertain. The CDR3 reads CASSQSSRDREDNEKLFF. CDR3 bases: TGCGCCAGCAGTCAATCATCCCGGGACAGAGAAGATAATGAAAAACTGTTTTTT.